The 20 T cell receptor beta chains below all came from one sample that was sequenced in a study of vaccination and CD4 T cells after COVID-19. Sample treatment: approximately 10-day PBMC culture with coronavirus spike peptide pools or control peptides (ViraFEST assay). Their antigens remain unidentified. Sequenced with the Oncomine TCR Beta short-read assay was DNA taken from cultured CD4+ T cells. TCRdb processed the PCR reads anew with MiXCR; each CDR3 protein has one entry. This sample carries some 20,000 distinct CDR3 sequences, roughly 43% of them seen once, and the ten largest clones take roughly 2.9%. Source: CD4+ T cells from blood, cultured in vitro, taken after SARS-CoV-2 vaccination. Receptor source: a human donor who had recovered from COVID-19.

The CDR3 nucleotides are TGTGCCAGCAGCTTAAATGCGGGAGGGGTAGATACGCAGTATTTT. Its protein is CASSLNAGGVDTQYF. This rearrangement joins TRBV7-3 to TRBJ2-3, with 9 bases lining up with TRBD2. V shed 1 base, J shed 5 bases, and the junction held 4 bases outside the gene matches. This CDR3 has 15 residues. Germline CDR1 reads SGHTA; CDR2 reads FQGTGA.

This chain connects TRBV4-2 to TRBJ2-3; unclear D gene. The CDR3 has 14 residues. Germline assignment: CDR1 LGHNA and CDR2 YNFKEQ. The germline V and J ends were trimmed by 4 bases and 5 bases, with 13 bases remaining between them. The CDR3 loop is CASSLSPVGDTQYF. CDR3 sequence (DNA): TGTGCCAGCAGCCTATCCCCCGTGGGAGATACGCAGTATTTT.

The V gene is TRBV6-5, the J gene TRBJ2-7, with D perhaps matching TRBD2 (5 bases). Germline CDR1 MNHEY, CDR2 SVGAGI. V was pared by 0 bases and J by 0 bases, with 12 bases between. This CDR3 is built from 16 residues. Written as DNA, the CDR3 is TGTGCCAGCAGTTACTCGGTAAAGCGGAGCTCCTACGAGCAGTACTTC. Translation gives CASSYSVKRSSYEQYF.

V is TRBV6-5 and J is TRBJ2-7, with 11 bases lining up with TRBD2. V shed 2 bases and J 2 bases; nucleotides not matched to a gene: 5. CDR3 length equals 16 residues. CDR1 MNHEY and CDR2 SVGAGI come from the germline V gene. CDR3 sequence: CASSYQTSGSPYEQYF. The CDR3 DNA reads as TGTGCCAGCAGTTACCAAACTAGCGGGAGCCCCTACGAGCAGTACTTC.

The chain joins TRBV7-9 to TRBJ2-4; 7 nucleotides agree with TRBD1. The CDR3 spans 14 residues. Germline CDR1 is SEHNR and CDR2 is FQNEAQ (reference sequence). The trim removed 3 bases at V and 1 base at J, leaving 0 bases unmatched. The CDR3, as DNA: TGTGCCAGCAGCTTGGACAGGGCCAAAAACATTCAGTACTTC. Amino acid sequence: CASSLDRAKNIQYF. The full variable domain, in which reference TRBV7-9 and TRBJ2-4 provide the parts outside the CDR3, is DTGVSQNPRHKITKRGQNVTFRCDPISEHNRLYWYRQTLGQGPEFLTYFQNEAQLEKSRLLSDRFSAERPKGSFSTLEIQRTEQGDSAMYLCASSLDRAKNIQYFGAGTRLSVL.

As DNA, the CDR3 is TGCAGTGCTAGAGACCCTAAGGGTGAGACTGAAGCTTTCTTT. Protein sequence: CSARDPKGETEAFF. This chain links TRBV20-1 with TRBJ1-1; no definite D call. V gave up 0 bases and J gave up 5 bases, with 13 bases separating them. Per the germline V gene, CDR1 is DFQATT and CDR2 is SNEGSKA (reference sequence). The CDR3 has 14 amino acids.

This sequence joins TRBV12-3 or TRBV12-4 and TRBJ1-5; 8 nucleotides align to TRBD1. The CDR3 runs 15 residues. V lost 4 bases and J lost 0; bases outside the gene matches: 2. The CDR3 DNA sequence: TGTGCCAGCAGTTCCGGACAGGGTAGCAATCAGCCCCAGCATTTT. Protein sequence: CASSSGQGSNQPQHF.

This clonotype has a handful of counts. The chain couples TRBV19 to TRBJ1-1; TRBD1 is a possible D gene (6 bases). The V gene's germline CDR1 is LNHDA and CDR2 SQIVND (reference sequence). Trimming cost V 6 bases and J 4 bases, with 12 bases left between them. CDR3 length equals 13 residues. CDR3 in amino acids: CASRLRGGTEAFF. The CDR3 bases are TGTGCCAGTAGGCTCAGGGGAGGCACTGAAGCTTTCTTT.

J is TRBJ1-2 and V is TRBV29-1; tentatively, D is TRBD1 (5 bases). The CDR3 length is 14 residues. Germline loops: CDR1 SQVTM, CDR2 ANQGSEA. V lost 4 bases, J lost 4 bases, and 16 bases lay in between. As DNA, the CDR3 is TGCAGCGTTGTTACCGGGCAGGGTGGCTATGGCTACACCTTC. This sequence encodes CSVVTGQGGYGYTF.

The V gene is TRBV20-1, the J gene TRBJ2-3; a possible D gene is TRBD2 (6 bases). This CDR3 is built from 16 residues. V was pared by 2 bases and J by 1 base, with 16 bases between. Germline V gene lookup returns CDR1 DFQATT and CDR2 SNEGSKA (reference sequence). CDR3 sequence (DNA): TGCAGTGCTAGAAGGAGACTAGAAGTCGGCACAGATACGCAGTATTTT. It specifies CSARRRLEVGTDTQYF.

The chain carries TRBV11-2 and TRBJ2-7, with D perhaps given as TRBD1 or TRBD2 (6 bases each). CDR1 is SGHAT, CDR2 FQNNGV, per germline. Trimming removed 5 bases at V and 6 bases at J, with 17 bases between. The CDR3 spans 14 residues. The CDR3 spells CASSPGGGPGEQYF. CDR3 nucleotides: TGTGCCAGCAGCCCCGGAGGGGGACCCGGCGAGCAGTACTTC.

The chain is built from TRBV20-1 and TRBJ1-4, with D perhaps matching TRBD1 (5 bases). Germline CDR1 reads DFQATT; CDR2 reads SNEGSKA (reference sequence). V was pared by 4 bases and J by 1 base, with 13 bases between. This CDR3 is built from 15 residues. CDR3 nucleotides: TGCAGTGCTACCCCACAGGTCGGAACTAATGAAAAACTGTTTTTT. This translates into CSATPQVGTNEKLFF.

The chain is built from TRBV27 and TRBJ2-7; 9 bases line up with TRBD2. CDR1 and CDR2 (germline): MNHEY, SMNVEV (reference sequence). The ends lost 4 bases at V and 2 bases at J; junction bases unmatched: 6. The CDR3 sequence is 15 residues long. The CDR3 spells CASSSAGGGPYEQYF. CDR3 bases: TGTGCCAGCAGTTCCGCGGGGGGGGGCCCCTACGAGCAGTACTTC.

The genes are TRBV6-1 and TRBJ1-5; 7 bases agree with TRBD1. J was trimmed by 6 bases and V by 6 bases; bases with no gene match: 8. This CDR3 is 14 amino acids long. Looked up from germline, CDR1 is MNHNS and CDR2 is SASEGT. In DNA, the CDR3 is TGTGCCAGCAGGCCCGGGACAGTGACTCAGCCCCAGCATTTT. It encodes CASRPGTVTQPQHF.

V and J are TRBV5-4 and TRBJ2-1, with a weak D call TRBD1 (6 bases). V was trimmed by 4 bases and J by 3 bases, leaving 14 bases between them. There are 15 residues in the CDR3. CDR1 and CDR2 from the germline V gene are SGHNT and YYREEE (reference sequence). This CDR3 reads CASSPETGYYNEQFF. CDR3 nucleotides: TGTGCCAGCAGCCCGGAGACAGGCTACTACAATGAGCAGTTCTTC. The full variable domain, with the rest looked up from reference TRBV5-4 and TRBJ2-1, is ETGVTQSPTHLIKTRGQQVTLRCSSQSGHNTVSWYQQALGQGPQFIFQYYREEENGRGNFPPRFSGLQFPNYSSELNVNALELDDSALYLCASSPETGYYNEQFFGPGTRLTVL.

This clonotype was found a few times. V and J are TRBV14 and TRBJ1-6; TRBD1 agrees at 7 bases. The CDR3 runs to 16 residues. Trimming cost V 1 base and J 5 bases; bases outside gene matches: 5. Germline V CDR1 and CDR2: SGHDN, FVKESK. DNA of the CDR3: TGTGCCAGCAGCCAAGCCCCGGGACAGCATAATTCACCCCTCCACTTT. Translating gives CASSQAPGQHNSPLHF. The full variable domain, completed using reference TRBV14 and TRBJ1-6, is EAGVTQFPSHSVIEKGQTVTLRCDPISGHDNLYWYRRVMGKEIKFLLHFVKESKQDESGMPNNRFLAERTGGTYSTLKVQPAELEDSGVYFCASSQAPGQHNSPLHFGNGTRLTVT.

The DNA for the CDR3 is TGTGCCAGCAGTTACTCCCACCATAGTCCGGGGACCTACGAGCAGTACTTC. Amino acids: CASSYSHHSPGTYEQYF. The V and J genes are TRBV6-2 or TRBV6-3 and TRBJ2-7, with TRBD2 as a possible D gene (5 bases). Germline V gives CDR1 MNHEY, CDR2 SVGEGT. Trimming stripped 0 bases from V and 2 bases from J, with 17 bases between. The CDR3 totals 17 residues.

The chain employs TRBV6-2 or TRBV6-3 and TRBJ2-1, with 7 bases fitting TRBD1. From germline, CDR1 is MNHEY and CDR2 SVGEGT. Unmatched junction bases numbered 9, after V lost 1 base and J lost 0 bases. The CDR3 contains 18 residues. Here the CDR3 DNA reads TGTGCCAGCAGTTACTTGGTTGCGGACAGGAGCTCCTACAATGAGCAGTTCTTC. Translating gives CASSYLVADRSSYNEQFF.

This clonotype was seen more than once but under ten times. The chain carries TRBV20-1 and TRBJ1-5; TRBD1 is a possible D gene (5 bases). This CDR3 is built from 15 residues. The V gene lost 5 bases and the J gene lost 2 bases, with 16 bases spanning the gap. The germline CDR1 and CDR2 sequences are DFQATT and SNEGSKA (reference sequence). The CDR3 nucleotides read TGCAGTGCTGGCGCAGGGAACGTCCGCAATCAGCCCCAGCATTTT. As protein: CSAGAGNVRNQPQHF.

The chain combines TRBV20-1 with TRBJ2-2; D tentatively fits TRBD1 or TRBD2 (5 bases each). The CDR3 covers 13 residues. The V gene lost 6 bases and the J gene lost 4 bases, with 12 bases spanning the gap. Germline V gives CDR1 DFQATT, CDR2 SNEGSKA (reference sequence). CDR3 region: CSAWDRSTGELFF. The CDR3 bases are TGCAGTGCATGGGACCGATCCACCGGGGAGCTGTTTTTT.